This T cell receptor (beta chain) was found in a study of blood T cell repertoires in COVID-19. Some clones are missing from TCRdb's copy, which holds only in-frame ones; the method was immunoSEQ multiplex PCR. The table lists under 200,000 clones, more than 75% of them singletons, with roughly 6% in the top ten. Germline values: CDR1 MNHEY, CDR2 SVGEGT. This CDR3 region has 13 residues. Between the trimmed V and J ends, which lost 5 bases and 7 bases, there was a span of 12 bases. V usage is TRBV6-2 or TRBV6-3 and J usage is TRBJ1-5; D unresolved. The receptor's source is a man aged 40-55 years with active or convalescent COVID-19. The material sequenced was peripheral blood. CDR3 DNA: TGTGCCAGCAGTGTCGAGCGTCGCCAGCCCCAGCATTTT. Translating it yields CASSVERRQPQHF.